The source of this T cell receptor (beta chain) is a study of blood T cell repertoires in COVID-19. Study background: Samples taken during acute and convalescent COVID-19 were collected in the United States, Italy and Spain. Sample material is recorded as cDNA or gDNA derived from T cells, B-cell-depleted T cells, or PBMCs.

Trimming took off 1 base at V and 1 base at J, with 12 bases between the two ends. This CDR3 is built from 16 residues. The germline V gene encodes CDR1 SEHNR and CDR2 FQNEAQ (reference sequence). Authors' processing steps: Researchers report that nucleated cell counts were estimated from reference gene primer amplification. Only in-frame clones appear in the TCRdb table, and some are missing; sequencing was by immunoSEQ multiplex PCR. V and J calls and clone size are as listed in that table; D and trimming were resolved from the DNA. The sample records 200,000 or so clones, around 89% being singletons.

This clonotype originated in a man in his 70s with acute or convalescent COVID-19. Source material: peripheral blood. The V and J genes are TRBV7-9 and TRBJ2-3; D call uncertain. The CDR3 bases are TGTGCCAGCAGCTTAGTCGGGTTTGAACGCACAGATACGCAGTATTTT. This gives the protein CASSLVGFERTDTQYF.